Below, 12 T cell receptor beta chains from the same sample are listed, as sequenced in a study of response to subunit inactivated influenza vaccine. TCRdb redid the calling of the RT-PCR reads with MiXCR, one entry per CDR3 protein. This table has around 710,000 distinct CDR3 sequences, approximately 15% appearing once. The sequencing here drew on PBMCs from blood, taken 14 to 15 days before vaccination. Receptors were obtained from a man aged 50 or older who received an inactivated influenza vaccine.

The table lists this clonotype with a few counts. The chain is built from TRBV6-1 and TRBJ1-1, with D uncertain. This CDR3 has 14 residues. The V end was cut by 6 bases, the J end by 4 bases, with 15 bases between. Germline CDR1 and CDR2: MNHNS and SASEGT. The CDR3 nucleotides read TGTGCCAGCAGCCAGGTCGCAGTCCGCACTGAAGCTTTCTTT. This sequence encodes CASSQVAVRTEAFF.

The rearrangement joins TRBV18 to TRBJ1-1; perhaps TRBD1 as D (5 bases). Germline CDR1 and CDR2: KGHSH and LQKENI. V was cut by 2 bases and J by 8 bases, with 18 bases left in between. This CDR3 comprises 15 residues. The CDR3 DNA follows: TGTGCCAGCTCACCATCAAATCCAAGACAGTCAGAAGCTTTCTTT. Amino acids: CASSPSNPRQSEAFF.

V gene TRBV6-2 or TRBV6-3 combines with J gene TRBJ2-1; maybe TRBD1 (6 bases). The CDR3 extends over 19 amino acids. The V and J ends lost 0 bases and 5 bases respectively, with 23 bases between them. The germline gives CDR1 MNHEY, CDR2 SVGEGT. The CDR3 region is CASSYSLPPGQSVNNEQFF. The CDR3 DNA sequence: TGTGCCAGCAGTTACTCCCTGCCCCCTGGACAGAGTGTTAACAATGAGCAGTTCTTC.

This clonotype was observed a few times. The chain couples TRBV12-3 or TRBV12-4 to TRBJ2-5; D perhaps matches TRBD2 (6 bases). The CDR3 covers 15 residues. Trimming pared 3 bases from V and 1 base from J, leaving 12 bases between. CDR3 region: CASSFGGLLQETQYF. In DNA, the CDR3 is TGTGCCAGCAGTTTTGGAGGACTACTCCAAGAGACCCAGTACTTC.

The chain combines TRBV6-2 or TRBV6-3 with TRBJ2-7; 7 nucleotides line up with TRBD2. V lost 7 bases, J lost 1 base, and 7 bases stayed unmatched. The CDR3 runs to 14 residues. Germline-derived CDR1 and CDR2 are MNHEY and SVGEGT. CDR3 in DNA: TGTGCCAGCAAACCCCAGCGGGGTTCCTACGAGCAGTACTTC. It yields the protein CASKPQRGSYEQYF.

V and J are TRBV10-3 and TRBJ2-5; 9 bases agree with TRBD2. Germline-derived CDR1 and CDR2 are ENHRY and SYGVKD. The V segment lost 3 bases and the J segment 6 bases; nucleotides outside the gene matches: 5. The CDR3 is made up of 14 amino acids. The CDR3 is CAISDGGRAQTQYF. CDR3 bases: TGTGCCATCAGTGACGGCGGGAGGGCCCAGACCCAGTACTTC.

The chain combines TRBV6-5 with TRBJ1-1; D not resolved. The CDR3 extends over 14 amino acids. Germline assignment: CDR1 MNHEY and CDR2 SVGAGI. The V gene lost 1 base and the J gene lost 1 base, with 7 bases spanning the gap. The CDR3, as DNA: TGTGCCAGCAGTTACTTTAAGAGGAACACTGAAGCTTTCTTT. Residues: CASSYFKRNTEAFF.

This clonotype was seen more than once but under ten times. V gene TRBV6-1 combines with J gene TRBJ1-5; weak D call: TRBD1 (6 bases). The CDR3 extends over 14 amino acids. Germline V gene lookup returns CDR1 MNHNS and CDR2 SASEGT. Trimming removed 7 bases at V and 2 bases at J, with 12 bases between. The CDR3 sequence is CASTPGDGNQPQHF. The CDR3 DNA follows: TGTGCCAGCACTCCAGGGGATGGCAATCAGCCCCAGCATTTT.

This clonotype was seen a handful of times. This rearrangement joins TRBV7-2 to TRBJ2-5; a possible D gene is TRBD2 (6 bases). The CDR3 totals 13 residues. V was trimmed by 6 bases and J by 5 bases, leaving 13 bases between them. CDR1 SGHTA and CDR2 FQGNSA come from the germline V gene. CDR3 sequence: CASRPGVAETQYF. CDR3 bases: TGTGCCAGCAGACCGGGGGTGGCGGAGACCCAGTACTTC.

The J gene is TRBJ2-1, the V gene TRBV12-3 or TRBV12-4; 10 bases map to TRBD1. The CDR3 is 17 amino acids. J lost 1 base, V lost 5 bases, and 8 bases had no gene match. The CDR3 spells CASSAGDRGGSYNEQFF. CDR3 sequence (DNA): TGTGCCAGCAGTGCCGGGGACAGGGGAGGGTCCTACAATGAGCAGTTCTTC.

This clonotype has only a few counts. This chain uses TRBV20-1 with TRBJ2-7, with D hard to call. With 1 base removed from V and 6 bases from J, the gap between germline ends came to 13 bases. The CDR3 runs 13 residues. Germline V lookup: CDR1 DFQATT, CDR2 SNEGSKA (reference sequence). In nucleotides, the CDR3 is TGCAGTGCTAGAGTAAGGCCGGAGACCGAGCAGTACTTC. Protein sequence: CSARVRPETEQYF.

This clonotype was counted only a few times. The chain has TRBV13 and TRBJ2-7, with D unclear. The CDR3 has 16 amino acids. Germline CDR1 reads PRHDT; CDR2 reads FYEKMQ (reference sequence). Trimming took 4 bases from V and 3 from J, leaving 19 bases between them. The CDR3: CASSSPSSQGLYEQYF. CDR3 nucleotides: TGTGCCAGCAGCTCACCGTCGTCTCAAGGGCTCTACGAGCAGTACTTC.